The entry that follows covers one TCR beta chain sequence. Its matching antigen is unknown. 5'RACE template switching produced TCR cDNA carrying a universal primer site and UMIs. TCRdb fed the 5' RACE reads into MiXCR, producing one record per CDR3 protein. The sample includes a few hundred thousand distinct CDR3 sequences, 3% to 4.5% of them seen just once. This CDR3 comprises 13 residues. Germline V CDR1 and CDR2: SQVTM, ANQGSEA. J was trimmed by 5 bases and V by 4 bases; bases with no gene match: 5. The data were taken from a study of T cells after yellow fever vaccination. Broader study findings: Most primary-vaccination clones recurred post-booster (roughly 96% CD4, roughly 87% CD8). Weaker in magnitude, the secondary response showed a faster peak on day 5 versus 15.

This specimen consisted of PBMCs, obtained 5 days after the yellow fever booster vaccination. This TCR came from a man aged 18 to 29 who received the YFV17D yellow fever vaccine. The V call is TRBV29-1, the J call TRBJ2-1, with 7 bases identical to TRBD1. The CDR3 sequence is CSVVPRGHNEQFF. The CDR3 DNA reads TGCAGCGTTGTTCCTAGGGGGCACAATGAGCAGTTCTTC.